Only a few counts were recorded for the clone carrying this TCR beta chain. In germline, CDR1 is DFQATT, CDR2 SNEGSKA (reference sequence). There are 13 residues in the CDR3. Trimming left V 3 bases short and J 1 base short, with 9 bases between. TCRdb ran MiXCR on the RT-PCR reads and lists one entry per CDR3 protein. The table has almost 700,000 distinct CDR3 sequences, over 12% seen once; the top ten hold roughly 3.9%. The TCR sequence derives from a female donor in good health, serving as a healthy control. Material: memory CD4+ T cells from blood. The chain joins TRBV20-1 to TRBJ1-2; D gene uncertain. The CDR3 region is CSASAGGNYGYTF. CDR3 sequence (DNA): TGCAGTGCTAGCGCAGGAGGTAACTATGGCTACACCTTC.